The source of this TCR beta chain is a study of blood T cell repertoires in COVID-19 (dated by TCRdb to 2020 to 2021). The study in broad terms: Collaborator samples came from the United States, Italy and Spain and covered acute and convalescent phases of COVID-19. The prospective study material was composed of cDNA or gDNA derived from T cells, B-cell-depleted T cells, or PBMCs. The dataset comprised deeply sampled blood TCRbeta repertoires from subjects exposed to, actively infected with, or recovered from COVID-19. The repertoires were released in a freely available public database intended as a resource for research on the immune response to SARS-CoV-2. The samples were drawn from the first 160 participants of the ongoing ImmuneRACE study and from roughly 1,300 subjects provided by 6 global collaborators. Nearly every sample came with metadata listing a de-identified subject ID, COVID-19 status, age in years and sex. Where HLA class I and class II types were available, the types were taken from metadata supplied by the sample provider, not from assay-based typing.

The immunoSEQ Assay, a bias-controlled multiplex PCR, was used to amplify TCRbeta CDR3 regions from genomic DNA. In the authors' own workflow: The number of nucleated cells in each sample was estimated from the amplification of reference gene primers within the assay. To quantify the absolute abundance of each unique TCRbeta CDR3 rearrangement, sequence reads were collapsed and filtered. For each sample, productive Simpson clonality was calculated as the square root of Simpson's diversity index over productive rearrangements. TCRdb re-hosts the immuneACCESS table, in-frame sequences only. Its copies lack some clones; in the studies checked, an unresolved V gene accounts for under half of them, and the cause for the rest is not known. V, J and clone size reflect that table, while D and trimming were determined from the DNA. The sample table lists 250,000 to 350,000 clones, roughly 91% of them with a count of one. The ten largest clones capture under 3% of the sample.

Results the study describes overall, beyond this receptor: Clinical and demographic metadata were provided uncurated, with the amount varying by source and participant.

In the prospective study, participants were about 18 to 90 years old, resided in about two dozen geographic areas of the United States, and were enrolled through a virtual design. To assign participants to cohorts, the prospective study relied on clinical history that participants themselves reported in a screening survey and a study questionnaire. Exposed participants had been in contact, within 2 weeks of entering the study, with a person who had a PCR-confirmed or clinician-diagnosed case of COVID-19. In the prospective study, mobile phlebotomists collected whole blood, serum and a nasopharyngeal or oropharyngeal swab from each participant. Over an approximately 2-month period, participants in the prospective study had the option of providing additional blood draws and questionnaires. Blood samples from the prospective study were shipped frozen or at room temperature prior to DNA extraction.

Worth noting for this clone: Its target antigen remains unknown. No base-level quality is on record; no much larger clone is a single base apart.

Cut back by 1 base and 0 bases, the V and J ends lie 17 bases apart. CDR3 length: 18 amino acids, cysteine to phenylalanine. Of the read, only the CDR3 DNA is kept; its 54 bases are in frame from base 1. Looking up the germline V gene yields CDR1 SGHAT and CDR2 FQNNGV. Specimen: PBMCs or T cells enriched from blood (not recorded which). Recombination joined TRBV11-2 with TRBJ2-3; the D gene is possibly TRBD2, with 6 bases matching. This receptor was taken from a woman aged 45 to 65 who had been exposed to COVID-19. The DNA reads TGTGCCAGCAGCTTAGTCCGGGCTAGCGCTACTAGCACAGATACGCAGTATTTT. Translation gives CASSLVRASATSTDTQYF.